A single T cell receptor beta chain is shown here with its context. As yet, its antigen is unknown. This record comes from a study of siplizumab effects on memory and regulatory T cells. General observations from the study: Memory T cells appeared less diverse than naive cells, which seemed to contribute substantially to alloresponse. Sequences below about 10^-5 frequency were poorly captured, limiting mapping of alloreactive clones.

Sequencing was performed with immunoSEQ multiplex PCR; in TCRdb, only in-frame clones are kept and a portion is missing. The repertoire holds fewer than 120,000 clones, just under 95% seen once, with 1% to 1.5% in the top ten. The sequencing sample was made of CD4+ T cells sorted from blood. This sequence was found in a human donor in good health.

The CDR3 sequence is CASSQVGGNQPQHF. In DNA form, the CDR3 reads TGCGCCAGCAGCCAGGTAGGGGGCAATCAGCCCCAGCATTTT. J is TRBJ1-5 and V is TRBV4-1, with D possibly being TRBD1 (5 bases). V was clipped by 3 bases and J by 2 bases, with 8 bases between them. Germline-derived CDR1 and CDR2 are MGHRA and YSYEKL. The CDR3 runs 14 residues.